This T cell receptor beta chain derives from a study of cytomegalovirus exposure and HLA in healthy donors. The CDR3 is 15 amino acids. V lost 3 bases and J 0 bases, leaving 12 bases between the germline ends. Germline V gene lookup returns CDR1 SGDLS and CDR2 YYNGEE. Study-wide points: A few V segments could not be told apart, such as TRBV6-2 and TRBV6-3, and were left out. Later work found that TCR association rates differed between HLA loci; DRB1 had the most and HLA-C the fewest. The study assumed roughly uniform donor sequencing depth for presence/absence analyses.

This clone was seen a few times. Its antigen is undetermined. The PCR employed 60 Vbeta primers together with 13 Jbeta primers. Here immunoSEQ multiplex PCR was the method, and the copy in TCRdb shows in-frame clones only, minus some. The sample records about 94,000 clones, over 65% being singletons. This clonotype originated in a woman aged 55-70 years in good health and CMV-seronegative. The specimen was PBMCs. The chain joins TRBV9 to TRBJ1-2; no clear D. The DNA of the CDR3 is TGTGCCAGCAGCGAACGCCAGTTCTCTAACTATGGCTACACCTTC. Protein sequence: CASSERQFSNYGYTF.